This TCR beta chain was identified during a study of blood T cell repertoires in COVID-19. Across the study: The United States, Italy and Spain supplied acute and convalescent COVID-19 samples. The cDNA or gDNA used as material had been derived from T cells, B-cell-depleted T cells, or PBMCs.

Trimming stripped 7 bases from V and 5 bases from J, with 19 bases between. CDR1 is LNHDA and CDR2 is SQIVND in the germline V gene (reference sequence). The CDR3 has 15 residues. TCRdb keeps only in-frame clones here, not all; method: immunoSEQ multiplex PCR. The data show over 150,000 clones, about four fifths seen once. The V call is TRBV19, the J call TRBJ2-3; tentative D call: TRBD2 (5 bases). The material sequenced was peripheral blood. The TCR was taken from a woman over 75 with acute or convalescent COVID-19. The CDR3: CASTPSGVSGDTQYF. Here the CDR3 DNA reads TGTGCCAGTACCCCGTCCGGGGTCTCTGGAGATACGCAGTATTTT.